A selection of T cell receptor beta chains follows, all from one sample in a study of identical twins. One entry per CDR3 protein, called by TCRdb with MiXCR from the 5' RACE reads. Here the sample spans 460,000 or so distinct CDR3 sequences, 14% being singletons. The sample was also reused in another study, on yellow fever vaccine responses in identical twins.

The source material was CD4+ T cells sorted from blood. All receptors come from a woman aged 18-30 years in good health. Each CDR3 is given with its conserved first and last residue. A D gene is named only where the DNA matches it firmly. A row's size may be missing; if present it is once, few, many or a size class.

j_call: TRBJ2-7; clone_size: many; d_call: .; v_call: TRBV6-6; cdr3_aa: CASRHSPYEQYF; cdr3_nt: TGTGCCAGCAGACACAGTCCCTACGAGCAGTACTTC
j_call: TRBJ2-2; clone_size: .; d_call: .; v_call: TRBV12-3/TRBV12-4; cdr3_aa: CASSLRASENTGELFF; cdr3_nt: TGTGCCAGCAGTTTACGGGCTAGCGAGAACACCGGGGAGCTGTTTTTT
j_call: TRBJ2-5; clone_size: .; d_call: TRBD2; v_call: TRBV3-1; cdr3_aa: CASTQTSGGARGQETQYF; cdr3_nt: TGTGCCAGCACCCAGACTAGCGGGGGAGCCCGAGGCCAAGAGACCCAGTACTTC
j_call: TRBJ2-3; clone_size: .; d_call: TRBD1; v_call: TRBV7-2; cdr3_aa: CASSQTGASFDTQYF; cdr3_nt: TGTGCCAGCAGCCAGACAGGGGCCTCATTTGATACGCAGTATTTT
j_call: TRBJ2-1; clone_size: many; d_call: .; v_call: TRBV24-1; cdr3_aa: CATSEQNGDEQFF; cdr3_nt: TGTGCCACCAGTGAGCAGAATGGGGATGAGCAGTTCTTC
j_call: TRBJ2-2; clone_size: few; d_call: .; v_call: TRBV6-4; cdr3_aa: CASSEQGLNTGELFF; cdr3_nt: TGTGCCAGCAGTGAACAGGGCTTGAACACCGGGGAGCTGTTTTTT
j_call: TRBJ2-1; clone_size: few; d_call: .; v_call: TRBV7-9; cdr3_aa: CASSLPSFSNEQFF; cdr3_nt: TGTGCCAGCAGCTTACCCAGTTTTAGCAATGAGCAGTTCTTC
j_call: TRBJ2-3; clone_size: .; d_call: .; v_call: TRBV5-1; cdr3_aa: CASSLAWASRTDTQYF; cdr3_nt: TGCGCCAGCAGCTTGGCTTGGGCTAGCAGGACAGATACGCAGTATTTT
j_call: TRBJ1-5; clone_size: .; d_call: .; v_call: TRBV5-1; cdr3_aa: CASSLGTAGNQPQHF; cdr3_nt: TGCGCCAGCAGCTTGGGGACGGCGGGCAATCAGCCCCAGCATTTT
j_call: TRBJ1-4; clone_size: .; d_call: .; v_call: TRBV20-1; cdr3_aa: CSALPVTTGEKLFF; cdr3_nt: TGCAGTGCTCTCCCGGTTACAACAGGCGAAAAACTGTTTTTT
j_call: TRBJ2-7; clone_size: many; d_call: TRBD2; v_call: TRBV7-2; cdr3_aa: CASSTEREGYEQYF; cdr3_nt: TGTGCCAGCAGCACCGAGCGGGAGGGCTACGAGCAGTACTTC
j_call: TRBJ2-2; clone_size: .; d_call: TRBD2; v_call: TRBV20-1; cdr3_aa: CSASGGAKVTGELFF; cdr3_nt: TGCAGTGCTAGCGGGGGGGCCAAGGTCACCGGGGAGCTGTTTTTT
j_call: TRBJ2-7; clone_size: .; d_call: TRBD1; v_call: TRBV27; cdr3_aa: CASSPDTGGFNEQYF; cdr3_nt: TGTGCCAGCAGTCCCGATACAGGGGGGTTCAACGAGCAGTACTTC
j_call: TRBJ2-3; clone_size: few; d_call: TRBD2; v_call: TRBV6-1; cdr3_aa: CATSLAGSTDTQYF; cdr3_nt: TGTGCCACATCACTAGCGGGAAGCACAGATACGCAGTATTTT
j_call: TRBJ2-6; clone_size: few; d_call: .; v_call: TRBV20-1; cdr3_aa: CSASQSGRSGANVLTF; cdr3_nt: TGCAGTGCTAGCCAGAGTGGCCGATCTGGGGCCAACGTCCTGACTTTC
j_call: TRBJ2-4; clone_size: .; d_call: .; v_call: TRBV27; cdr3_aa: CASSFSGDLAKNIQYF; cdr3_nt: TGTGCCAGCAGTTTTTCAGGGGATCTAGCCAAAAACATTCAGTACTTC
j_call: TRBJ2-7; clone_size: many; d_call: TRBD2; v_call: TRBV10-2; cdr3_aa: CASRLAGTYEQYF; cdr3_nt: TGCGCCAGCAGGCTAGCGGGGACCTACGAGCAGTACTTC